This TCR beta chain was sequenced in a study of T cell clones after liver transplantation. Overall study: A pre-transplant mixed lymphocyte reaction with TCRbeta sequencing defined graft-donor-reactive clones followed in post-transplant blood. Graft-donor-reactive sequences were compared with third-party-reactive TCRbeta sequences from pre-transplant mixed lymphocyte reactions.

TCRdb's copy holds only in-frame clones and misses some; the assay was immunoSEQ multiplex PCR. The sample gives about 70,000 clones, over 70% of which show up once; approximately 0.8% is in the top ten. CDR3 length: 14 residues. With 6 bases clipped from V and 4 bases from J, the junction kept 7 bases outside the gene matches. CDR1 and CDR2 (germline): MDHEN, SYDVKM. The material was CD4+ T cells from blood, obtained 12 months after liver transplant. The chain is built from TRBV28 and TRBJ2-3, with 7 bases lining up with TRBD1. This clonotype originated in a human patient who received a liver transplant. Some T cells may arise from the graft donor. As DNA, the CDR3 is TGTGCCAGCAGCATAGACAGGGCCCCAGATACGCAGTATTTT. Amino acid sequence: CASSIDRAPDTQYF.